The 2 T cell receptor beta chains below come from one sample, sequenced in a study of blood T cells in healthy people across ages. Alongside a J-beta primer mix, a sample-barcoded 5' primer served in a second PCR lasting about 7 to 12 cycles. TCRdb processed the 5' RACE reads anew with MiXCR; each CDR3 protein has one entry. The sample has roughly 1.5 million distinct CDR3 sequences; less than 45% are singletons. The sample comprised blood. The receptor set was obtained from a woman aged 18-29 years in good health.

In this sample, this clonotype turned up a few times. The V and J genes are TRBV6-5 and TRBJ2-1; tentative D call: TRBD1 (6 bases). This CDR3 is built from 16 residues. V was cut by 4 bases and J by 5 bases, with 18 bases left in between. Germline V lookup: CDR1 MNHEY, CDR2 SVGAGI. The CDR3 nucleotides read TGTGCCAGCAGTTCTCCCGGAACAGGGATCCACAATGAGCAGTTCTTC. This codes for CASSSPGTGIHNEQFF.

This clonotype came up a few times. The chain is built from TRBV29-1 and TRBJ2-7, with D possibly TRBD1 on 6 matching bases. With 5 bases removed from V and 0 bases from J, the gap between germline ends came to 11 bases. The CDR3 is 13 amino acids. Germline lookup yields CDR1 SQVTM and CDR2 ANQGSEA. The CDR3 reads CSVKDSPSYEQYF. Here the CDR3 DNA reads TGCAGCGTTAAGGACAGTCCCTCCTACGAGCAGTACTTC.